This T cell receptor (beta chain) was recovered during a study of T cells after yellow fever vaccination. General study results and limits: Most primary-vaccination clones recurred post-booster (nearly 98% CD4, 88% CD8). Almost none of the vaccine-responding clonotypes turned up in sorted memory subsets on day 0, the data showed.

A universal primer site and UMIs were added as TCR cDNA was made by 5'RACE template switching. TCRdb reprocessed the 5' RACE reads via MiXCR and lists one record per CDR3 protein. Of fewer than 35,000 distinct CDR3 sequences in the sample, under 12% are singletons; the top ten hold less than 15%. The CDR3 contains 18 residues. V shed 3 bases and J 8 bases; nucleotides not matched to a gene: 19. This clonotype was recorded many times. The sequence was collected from a man younger than 30 who received the YFV17D yellow fever vaccine. The chain has TRBV12-3 or TRBV12-4 and TRBJ2-1; 7 nucleotides agree with TRBD2. Sequenced material: PBMCs, either bulk or a sorted T-cell subset (CD4+, CD8+, memory, or dextramer-sorted; not recorded which), taken roughly 15 days after the first yellow fever vaccination. The CDR3 protein is CASSFNWGGDSAGHEQFF. The CDR3 DNA follows: TGTGCCAGCAGTTTCAATTGGGGGGGGGACTCGGCGGGCCATGAGCAGTTCTTC.